This TCR beta chain was sequenced for a study of cytomegalovirus exposure and HLA in healthy donors. Study details: The study placed about four fifths of its 350 to 400 genotyped donors in the Caucasian-associated ancestry cluster.

In regard to this clone: Antigen unknown.

A multiplex PCR was run with 60 Vbeta primers and 13 Jbeta primers. Repertoires were generated with immunoSEQ multiplex PCR, while TCRdb's copy carries only in-frame clones and drops some. Of 95,000 to 150,000 clones in the sample, 15% to 20% are singletons; the top ten hold approximately 2.6%. Study findings and constraints: Associated with HLA alleles at 0.05 false discovery rate in a later analysis were around 17,000 TCR beta sequences.

The CDR3 totals 14 residues. After removal of 7 bases from V and 4 bases from J, the junction contained 9 bases not matched to a gene. Germline CDR1 is MNHEY and CDR2 is SVGAGI. The rearrangement uses TRBV6-5 and TRBJ1-1; 7 nucleotides agree with TRBD1. This TCR derives from a female donor in good health and CMV-seropositive. Sequences were obtained from PBMCs. The CDR3 DNA follows: TGTGCCAGCAAAGGAAGACAGGGCTCCACTGAAGCTTTCTTT. Residues: CASKGRQGSTEAFF.